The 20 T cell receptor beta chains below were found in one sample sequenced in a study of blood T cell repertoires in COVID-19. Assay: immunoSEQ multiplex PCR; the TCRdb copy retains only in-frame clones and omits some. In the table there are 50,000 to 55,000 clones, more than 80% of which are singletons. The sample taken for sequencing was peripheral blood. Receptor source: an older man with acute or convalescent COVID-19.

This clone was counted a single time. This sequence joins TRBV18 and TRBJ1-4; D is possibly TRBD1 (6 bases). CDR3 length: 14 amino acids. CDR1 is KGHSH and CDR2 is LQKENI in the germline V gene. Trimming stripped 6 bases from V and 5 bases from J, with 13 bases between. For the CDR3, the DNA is TGTGCCAGCTCCCGAGGACAGCTAAATGAAAAACTGTTTTTT. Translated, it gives CASSRGQLNEKLFF.

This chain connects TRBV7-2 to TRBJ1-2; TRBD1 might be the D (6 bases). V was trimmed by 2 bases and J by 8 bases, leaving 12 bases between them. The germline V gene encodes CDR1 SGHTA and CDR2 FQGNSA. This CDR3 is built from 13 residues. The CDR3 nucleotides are TGTGCCAGCAGCTTAAACAGGGCAGAGGGCTACACCTTC. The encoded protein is CASSLNRAEGYTF.

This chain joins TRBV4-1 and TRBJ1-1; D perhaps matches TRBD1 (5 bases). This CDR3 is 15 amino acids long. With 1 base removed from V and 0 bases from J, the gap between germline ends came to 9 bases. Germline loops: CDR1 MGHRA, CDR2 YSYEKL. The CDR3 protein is CASSQAPGVNTEAFF. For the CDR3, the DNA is TGCGCCAGCAGCCAAGCCCCGGGGGTGAACACTGAAGCTTTCTTT.

For the CDR3, the DNA is TGTGCCAGCAGTGAACCAGGGGGAGGAGGCTACACCTTC. Residues: CASSEPGGGGYTF. The genes are TRBV6-1 and TRBJ1-2; 7 bases align to TRBD1. Trimming removed 2 bases from V and 8 bases from J; junction bases left unmatched: 5. This CDR3 is 13 amino acids long. CDR1 MNHNS and CDR2 SASEGT come from the germline V gene.

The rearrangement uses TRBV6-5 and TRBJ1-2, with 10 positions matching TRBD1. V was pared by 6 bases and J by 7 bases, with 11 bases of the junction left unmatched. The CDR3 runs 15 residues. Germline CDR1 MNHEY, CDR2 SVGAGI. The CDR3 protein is CASRTGTGAVSGYTF. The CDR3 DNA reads TGTGCCAGCAGAACCGGGACAGGGGCAGTCTCTGGCTACACCTTC.

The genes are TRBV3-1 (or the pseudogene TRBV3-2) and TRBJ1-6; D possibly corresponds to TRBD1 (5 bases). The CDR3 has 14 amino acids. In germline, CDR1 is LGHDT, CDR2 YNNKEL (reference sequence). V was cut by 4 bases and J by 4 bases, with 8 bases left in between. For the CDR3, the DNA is TGTGCCAGCAGCCTCAGACAGTATAATTCACCCCTCCACTTT. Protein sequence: CASSLRQYNSPLHF.

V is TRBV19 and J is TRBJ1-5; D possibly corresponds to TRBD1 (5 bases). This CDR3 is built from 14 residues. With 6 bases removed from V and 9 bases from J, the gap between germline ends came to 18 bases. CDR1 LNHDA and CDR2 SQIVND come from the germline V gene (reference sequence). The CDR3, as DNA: TGTGCCAGTAGCCAGGGAATGGATCTACCGCCCCAGCATTTT. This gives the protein CASSQGMDLPPQHF.

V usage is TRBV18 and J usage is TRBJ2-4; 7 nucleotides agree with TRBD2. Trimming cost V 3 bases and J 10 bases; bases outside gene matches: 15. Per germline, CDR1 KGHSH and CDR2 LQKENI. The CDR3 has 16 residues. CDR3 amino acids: CASSPDERGTWKIQYF. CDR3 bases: TGTGCCAGCTCACCCGATGAGCGGGGTACTTGGAAGATTCAGTACTTC.

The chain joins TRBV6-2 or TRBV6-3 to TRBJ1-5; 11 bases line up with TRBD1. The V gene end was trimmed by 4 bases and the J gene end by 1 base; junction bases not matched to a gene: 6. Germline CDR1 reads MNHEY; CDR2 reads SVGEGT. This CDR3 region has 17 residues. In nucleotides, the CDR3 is TGTGCCAGCAGTTTCGGGACAGGGGGTGGGAGCAATCAGCCCCAGCATTTT. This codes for CASSFGTGGGSNQPQHF.

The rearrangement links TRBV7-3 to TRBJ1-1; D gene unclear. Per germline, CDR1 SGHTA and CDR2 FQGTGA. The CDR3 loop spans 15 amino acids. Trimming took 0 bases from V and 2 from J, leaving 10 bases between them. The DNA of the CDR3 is TGTGCCAGCAGCTTAACGTTGACACCTAACACTGAAGCTTTCTTT. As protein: CASSLTLTPNTEAFF.

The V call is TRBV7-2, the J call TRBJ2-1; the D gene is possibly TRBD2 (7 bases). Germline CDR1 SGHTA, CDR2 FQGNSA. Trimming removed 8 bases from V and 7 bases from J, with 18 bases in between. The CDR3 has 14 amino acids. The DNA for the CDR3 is TGTGCCAGCGGTTGGGGGGGCCCCGAAAATGAGCAGTTCTTC. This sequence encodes CASGWGGPENEQFF. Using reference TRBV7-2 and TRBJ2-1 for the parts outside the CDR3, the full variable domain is GAGVSQSPSNKVTEKGKDVELRCDPISGHTALYWYRQSLGQGLEFLIYFQGNSAPDKSGLPSDRFSAERTGGSVSTLTIQRTQQEDSAVYLCASGWGGPENEQFFGPGTRLTVL.

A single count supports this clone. CDR3 nucleotides: TGTGCCAGCAGTCCAGGGGGCTACGAGCAGTACTTC. Amino acid sequence: CASSPGGYEQYF. The genes are TRBV12-3 or TRBV12-4 and TRBJ2-7, with 7 bases aligning to TRBD1. The CDR3 totals 12 residues. The V and J ends lost 5 bases and 3 bases, in that order; junction bases with no gene match: 1.

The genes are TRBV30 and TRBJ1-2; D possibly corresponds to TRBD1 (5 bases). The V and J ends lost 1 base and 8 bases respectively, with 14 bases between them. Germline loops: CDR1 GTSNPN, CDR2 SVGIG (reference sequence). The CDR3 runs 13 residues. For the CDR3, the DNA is TGTGCCTGGAGTGCTAATAGGGGTCGAGGCTACACCTTC. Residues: CAWSANRGRGYTF. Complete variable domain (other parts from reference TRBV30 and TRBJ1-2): SQTIHQWPATLVQPVGSPLSLECTVEGTSNPNLYWYRQAAGRGLQLLFYSVGIGQISSEVPQNLSASRPQDRQFILSSKKLLLSDSGFYLCAWSANRGRGYTFGSGTRLTVV.

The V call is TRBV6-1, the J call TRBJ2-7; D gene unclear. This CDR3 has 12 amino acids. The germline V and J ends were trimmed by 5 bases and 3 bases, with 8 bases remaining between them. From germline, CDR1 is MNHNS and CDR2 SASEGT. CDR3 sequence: CASSPQYYEQYF. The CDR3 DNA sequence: TGTGCCAGCAGTCCACAGTACTACGAGCAGTACTTC.

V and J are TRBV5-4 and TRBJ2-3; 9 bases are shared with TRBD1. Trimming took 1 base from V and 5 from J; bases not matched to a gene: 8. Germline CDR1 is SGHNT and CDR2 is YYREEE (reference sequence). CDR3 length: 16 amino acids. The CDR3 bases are TGTGCCAGCAGCTTGCCGAGGGGACAGGGCAGAGATACGCAGTATTTT. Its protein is CASSLPRGQGRDTQYF.

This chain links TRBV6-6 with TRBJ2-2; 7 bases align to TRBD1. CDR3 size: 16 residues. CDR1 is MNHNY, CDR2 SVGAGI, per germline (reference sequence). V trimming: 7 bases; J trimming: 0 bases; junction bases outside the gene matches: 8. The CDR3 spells CASTSSGQPNTGELFF. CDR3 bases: TGTGCCAGCACCTCCTCGGGACAGCCGAACACCGGGGAGCTGTTTTTT.

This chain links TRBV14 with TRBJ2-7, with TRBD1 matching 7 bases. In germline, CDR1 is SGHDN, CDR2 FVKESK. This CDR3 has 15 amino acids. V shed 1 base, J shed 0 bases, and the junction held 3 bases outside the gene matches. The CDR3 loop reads CASSQAWTGSYEQYF. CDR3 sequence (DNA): TGTGCCAGCAGCCAAGCTTGGACAGGCTCCTACGAGCAGTACTTC.

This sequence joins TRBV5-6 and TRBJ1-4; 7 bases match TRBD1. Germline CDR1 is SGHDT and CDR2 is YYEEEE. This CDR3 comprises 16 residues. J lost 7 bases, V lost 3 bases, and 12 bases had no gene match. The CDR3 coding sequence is TGTGCCAGCAGCTCGACCGACAGGGTACAGCTTGAAAAACTGTTTTTT. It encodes CASSSTDRVQLEKLFF. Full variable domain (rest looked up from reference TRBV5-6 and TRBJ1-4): DAGVTQSPTHLIKTRGQQVTLRCSPKSGHDTVSWYQQALGQGPQFIFQYYEEEERQRGNFPDRFSGHQFPNYSSELNVNALLLGDSALYLCASSSTDRVQLEKLFFGSGTQLSVL.

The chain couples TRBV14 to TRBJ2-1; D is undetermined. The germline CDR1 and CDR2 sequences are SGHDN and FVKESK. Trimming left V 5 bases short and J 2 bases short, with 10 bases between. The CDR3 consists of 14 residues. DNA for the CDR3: TGTGCCAGCAGCTGGGCAGAAGCCTACAATGAGCAGTTCTTC. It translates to CASSWAEAYNEQFF.

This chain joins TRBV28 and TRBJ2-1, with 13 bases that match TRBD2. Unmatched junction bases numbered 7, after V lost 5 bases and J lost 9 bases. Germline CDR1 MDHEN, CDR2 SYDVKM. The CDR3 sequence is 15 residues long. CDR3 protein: CASSETSGGALEQFF. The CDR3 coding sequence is TGTGCCAGCAGTGAAACTAGCGGGGGGGCCCTTGAGCAGTTCTTC.